The present TCR beta chain was sequenced within a study of human T cells and chemical hapten exposure. Study overall: Patients, chiefly female, had alopecia areata, totalis or universalis.

TCRdb recomputed calls from the RACE reads with MiXCR, one row per CDR3 protein. The table shows some 49,000 distinct CDR3 sequences, with about a tenth occurring only once. Time point in this sample: patch test 1, 2 weeks after DPC sensitization. Documented treatment: therapeutic diphenylcyclopropenone sensitization with weekly scalp DPC. Researchers sampled blood before each patch test went on. Donors, patients with alopecia ranging from 18 to 70 years old and judged suitable for DPC, provided samples. Sequencing started from total RNA isolated from unfractionated whole blood. Germline V gene sequence: CDR1 SGDLS, CDR2 YYNGEE. Trimming left V 4 bases short and J 6 bases short, with 8 bases between. CDR3 length: 13 amino acids. This clonotype was observed a few times.

The clonotype was recovered from a woman in her 50s with alopecia areata. Some clones in this sample may be carry-over from other donors' samples. The sequencing here drew on whole blood, taken in connection with sensitization to the hapten diphenylcyclopropenone (DPC). This chain links TRBV9 with TRBJ1-6; D gene ambiguous. Here the CDR3 reads CASSWQTNSPLHF. CDR3 coding DNA: TGTGCCAGCAGCTGGCAGACTAATTCACCCCTCCACTTT.